This T cell receptor beta chain was sequenced in a study of blood T cell repertoires in COVID-19. In germline, CDR1 is PRHDT, CDR2 FYEKMQ (reference sequence). Trimming shortened V by 0 bases and J by 9 bases, and 15 bases separated the two germline ends. The CDR3 totals 14 residues. TCRdb's table, derived via immunoSEQ multiplex PCR, lists solely in-frame clones and lacks some. This sample has about 34,000 clones, with 70% to 80% found just once. The TCR comes from a human donor in a cohort sampled during active COVID-19. This chain joins TRBV13 and TRBJ2-7, with a weak D call TRBD2 (7 bases). The specimen was peripheral blood. CDR3 residues: CASSLGGGGVRQYF. The CDR3 nucleotides are TGTGCCAGCAGCTTAGGAGGGGGAGGGGTGAGGCAGTACTTC.